The TCR beta chain described here comes from a study of blood T cell repertoires in COVID-19. Study-level information: Acute-phase and convalescent COVID-19 samples originated in the United States, Italy and Spain. The cDNA or gDNA used as material had been derived from T cells, B-cell-depleted T cells, or PBMCs.

This clone is a singleton in its sample. Original methodology: Reference gene primer amplification in the assay estimated nucleated cell counts. The repertoire was sequenced with immunoSEQ multiplex PCR; TCRdb's copy has only in-frame clones and lacks some. V, J and clone size are those of that table, while D and trimming were read from the DNA. The repertoire holds some 220,000 clones, about 80% seen once, with over 2.5% in the top ten. The germline CDR1 and CDR2 sequences are MDHEN and SYDVKM. The CDR3 totals 11 residues. Between the trimmed V and J ends, which lost 9 bases and 3 bases, there was a span of 9 bases.

The TCR was taken from a woman under 40 who had recovered from COVID-19. The rearrangement links TRBV28 to TRBJ2-7, with D maybe TRBD2 (5 bases). Source material: peripheral blood. CDR3 nucleotide sequence: TGTGCCAGTAGCGTAGGCTACGAGCAGTACTTC. As protein: CASSVGYEQYF.